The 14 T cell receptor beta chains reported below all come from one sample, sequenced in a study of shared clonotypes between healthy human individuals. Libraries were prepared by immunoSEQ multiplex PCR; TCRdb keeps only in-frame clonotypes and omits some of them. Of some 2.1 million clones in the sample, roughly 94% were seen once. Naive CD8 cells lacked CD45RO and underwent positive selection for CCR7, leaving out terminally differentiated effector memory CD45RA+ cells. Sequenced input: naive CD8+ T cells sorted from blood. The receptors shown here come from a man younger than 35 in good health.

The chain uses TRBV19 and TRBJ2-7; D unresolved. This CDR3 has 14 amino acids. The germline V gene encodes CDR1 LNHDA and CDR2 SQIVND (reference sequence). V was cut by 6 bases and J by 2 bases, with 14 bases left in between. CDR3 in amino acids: CASSMWGITYEQYF. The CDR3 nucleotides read TGTGCCAGTAGCATGTGGGGAATAACCTACGAGCAGTACTTC. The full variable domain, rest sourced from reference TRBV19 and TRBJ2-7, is DGGITQSPKYLFRKEGQNVTLSCEQNLNHDAMYWYRQDPGQGLRLIYYSQIVNDFQKGDIAEGYSVSREKKESFPLTVTSAQKNPTAFYLCASSMWGITYEQYFGPGTRLTVT.

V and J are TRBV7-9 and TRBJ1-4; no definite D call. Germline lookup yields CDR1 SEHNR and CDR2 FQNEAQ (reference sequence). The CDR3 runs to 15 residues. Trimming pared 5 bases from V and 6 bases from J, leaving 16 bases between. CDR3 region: CASSIDEDFYEKLFF. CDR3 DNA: TGTGCCAGCAGCATTGACGAGGATTTTTATGAAAAACTGTTTTTT.

CDR3 amino acids: CAWSVGTGLSEQYF. CDR3 DNA sequence: TGTGCCTGGAGTGTAGGGACAGGGCTCTCCGAGCAGTACTTC. The chain joins TRBV30 to TRBJ2-7, with TRBD1 matching 9 bases. This CDR3 contains 14 residues. The germline V gene has CDR1 GTSNPN and CDR2 SVGIG (reference sequence). Losses at the gene ends were 0 bases for V and 6 bases for J; bases not matched to a gene: 6. Based on the CDR3 plus reference TRBV30 and TRBJ2-7, the full variable domain is SQTIHQWPATLVQPVGSPLSLECTVEGTSNPNLYWYRQAAGRGLQLLFYSVGIGQISSEVPQNLSASRPQDRQFILSSKKLLLSDSGFYLCAWSVGTGLSEQYFGPGTRLTVT.

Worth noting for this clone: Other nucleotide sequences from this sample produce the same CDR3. CDR3 loop: CASSLDVGEQYF. The CDR3 coding sequence is TGTGCCAGCAGCTTAGACGTCGGGGAGCAGTACTTC. The chain couples TRBV7-9 to TRBJ2-7; D is uncertain. The CDR3 sequence is 12 residues long. Between the trimmed V and J ends, which lost 1 base and 7 bases, there was a span of 8 bases. The germline V gene encodes CDR1 SEHNR and CDR2 FQNEAQ (reference sequence).

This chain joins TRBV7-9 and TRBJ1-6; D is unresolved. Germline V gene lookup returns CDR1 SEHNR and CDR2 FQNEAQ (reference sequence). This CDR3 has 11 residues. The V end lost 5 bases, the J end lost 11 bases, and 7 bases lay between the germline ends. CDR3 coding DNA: TGTGCCAGCAGCCTAACTCCACCCCTCCACTTT. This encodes CASSLTPPLHF.

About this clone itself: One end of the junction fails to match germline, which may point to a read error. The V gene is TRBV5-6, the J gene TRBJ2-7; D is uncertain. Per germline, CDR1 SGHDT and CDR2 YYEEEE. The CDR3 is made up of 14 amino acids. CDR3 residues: CASSLVSVQYGQYF. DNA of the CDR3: TGTGCCAGCAGCTTGGTGTCGGTCCAATACGGGCAGTACTTC.

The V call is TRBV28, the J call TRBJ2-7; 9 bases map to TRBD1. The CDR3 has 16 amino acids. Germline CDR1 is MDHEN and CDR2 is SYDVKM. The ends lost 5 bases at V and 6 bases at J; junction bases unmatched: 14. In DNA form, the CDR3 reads TGTGCCAGCAGTCCTTGGACAGGGGAGCAAAGTTCCGAGCAGTACTTC. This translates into CASSPWTGEQSSEQYF.

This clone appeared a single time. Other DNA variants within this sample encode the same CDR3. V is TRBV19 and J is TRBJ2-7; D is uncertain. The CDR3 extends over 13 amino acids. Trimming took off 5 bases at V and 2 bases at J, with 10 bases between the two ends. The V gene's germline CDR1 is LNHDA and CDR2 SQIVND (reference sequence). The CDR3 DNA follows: TGTGCCAGTAGTCTGGGCCCTACCTACGAGCAGTACTTC. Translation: CASSLGPTYEQYF.

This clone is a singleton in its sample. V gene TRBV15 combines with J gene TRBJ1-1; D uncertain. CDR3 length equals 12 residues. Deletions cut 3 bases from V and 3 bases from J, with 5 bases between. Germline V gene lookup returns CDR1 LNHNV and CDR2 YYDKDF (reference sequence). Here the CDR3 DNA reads TGTGCCACCAGCAGCGCGCACACTGAAGCTTTCTTT. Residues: CATSSAHTEAFF.

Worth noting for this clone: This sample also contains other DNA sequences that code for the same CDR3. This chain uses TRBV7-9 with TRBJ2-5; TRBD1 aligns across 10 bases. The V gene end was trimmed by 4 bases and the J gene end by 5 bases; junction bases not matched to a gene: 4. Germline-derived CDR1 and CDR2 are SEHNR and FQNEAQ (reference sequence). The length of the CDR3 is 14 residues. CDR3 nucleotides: TGTGCCAGCAGCTGGACAGGGGGGCTGGAGACCCAGTACTTC. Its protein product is CASSWTGGLETQYF.

CDR3 sequence (DNA): TGCGCCAGCAGCCCCGATAACGTGGAGATGCCCGGGGAGCTGTTTTTT. As protein: CASSPDNVEMPGELFF. The chain employs TRBV5-1 and TRBJ2-2, with D unclear. The CDR3 sequence is 16 residues long. Trimming took 4 bases from V and 6 from J, leaving 19 bases between them. CDR1 SGHRS and CDR2 YFSETQ come from the germline V gene.

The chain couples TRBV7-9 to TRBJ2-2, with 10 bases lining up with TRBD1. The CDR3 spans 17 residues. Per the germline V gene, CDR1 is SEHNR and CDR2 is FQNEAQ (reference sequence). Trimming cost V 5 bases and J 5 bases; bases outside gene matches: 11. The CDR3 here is CASSPPWTGGDTGELFF. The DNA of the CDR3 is TGTGCCAGCAGCCCGCCTTGGACAGGGGGTGATACCGGGGAGCTGTTTTTT. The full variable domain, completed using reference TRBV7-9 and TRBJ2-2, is DTGVSQNPRHKITKRGQNVTFRCDPISEHNRLYWYRQTLGQGPEFLTYFQNEAQLEKSRLLSDRFSAERPKGSFSTLEIQRTEQGDSAMYLCASSPPWTGGDTGELFFGEGSRLTVL.

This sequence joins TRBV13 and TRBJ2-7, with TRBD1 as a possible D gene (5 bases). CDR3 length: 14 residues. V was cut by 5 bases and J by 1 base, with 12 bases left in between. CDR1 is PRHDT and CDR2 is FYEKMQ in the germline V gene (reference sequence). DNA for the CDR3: TGTGCCAGCAGCCAGGGCAGGAGTTCCTACGAGCAGTACTTC. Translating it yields CASSQGRSSYEQYF. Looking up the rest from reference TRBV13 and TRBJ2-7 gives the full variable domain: AAGVIQSPRHLIKEKRETATLKCYPIPRHDTVYWYQQGPGQDPQFLISFYEKMQSDKGSIPDRFSAQQFSDYHSELNMSSLELGDSALYFCASSQGRSSYEQYFGPGTRLTVT.

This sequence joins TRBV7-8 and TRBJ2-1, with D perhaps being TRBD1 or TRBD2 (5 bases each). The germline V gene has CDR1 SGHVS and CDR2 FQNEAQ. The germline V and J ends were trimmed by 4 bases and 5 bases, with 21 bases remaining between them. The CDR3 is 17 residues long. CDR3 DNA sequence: TGTGCCAGCAGCTCCCCCAATCCCAAGGGACCGGACAATGAGCAGTTCTTC. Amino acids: CASSSPNPKGPDNEQFF.